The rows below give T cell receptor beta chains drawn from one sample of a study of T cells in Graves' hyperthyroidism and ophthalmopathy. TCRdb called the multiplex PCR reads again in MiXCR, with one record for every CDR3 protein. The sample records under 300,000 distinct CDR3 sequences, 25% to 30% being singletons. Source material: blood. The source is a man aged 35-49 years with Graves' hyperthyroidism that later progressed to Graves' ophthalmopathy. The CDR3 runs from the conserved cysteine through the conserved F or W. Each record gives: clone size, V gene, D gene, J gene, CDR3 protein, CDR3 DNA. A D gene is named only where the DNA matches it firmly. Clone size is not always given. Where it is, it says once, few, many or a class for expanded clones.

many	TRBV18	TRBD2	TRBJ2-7	CASSPQVAGSSYEQYF	TGTGCCAGCTCACCGCAGGTAGCGGGGTCGTCCTACGAGCAGTACTTC
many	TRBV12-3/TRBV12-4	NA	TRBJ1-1	CASSTMRGAFF	TGTGCCAGCAGCACAATGAGGGGAGCTTTCTTT
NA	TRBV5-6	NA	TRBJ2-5	CASSLVRAGTETQYF	TGTGCCAGCAGCTTGGTGAGGGCAGGAACAGAGACCCAGTACTTC
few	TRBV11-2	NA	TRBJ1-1	CASSFLRQTNTEAFF	TGTGCCAGCAGCTTCCTAAGACAGACCAACACTGAAGCTTTCTTT
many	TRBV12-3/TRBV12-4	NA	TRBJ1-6	CASLQGSSYNSPLHF	TGTGCCAGCCTTCAGGGGAGCTCCTATAATTCACCCCTCCACTTT
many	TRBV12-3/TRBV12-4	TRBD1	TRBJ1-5	CASSGDSHSQPQHF	TGTGCCAGCAGTGGGGACAGCCACTCTCAGCCCCAGCATTTT
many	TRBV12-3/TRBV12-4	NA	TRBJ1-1	CASSLGASNTEAFF	TGTGCCAGCAGTTTGGGGGCCTCGAACACTGAAGCTTTCTTT
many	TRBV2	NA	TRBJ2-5	CASSLEVERLKQETQYF	TGTGCCAGCAGTCTGGAGGTGGAGCGTCTAAAACAAGAGACCCAGTACTTC
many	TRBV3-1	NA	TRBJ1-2	CASSQGMGGYTF	TGTGCCAGCAGCCAAGGAATGGGGGGCTACACCTTC
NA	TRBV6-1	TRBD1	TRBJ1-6	CASILLGTESPLHF	TGTGCCAGCATCCTACTGGGGACAGAATCACCCCTCCACTTT
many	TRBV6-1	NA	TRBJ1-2	CASRETGTPNGYTF	TGTGCCAGCAGAGAGACAGGTACACCAAATGGCTACACCTTC
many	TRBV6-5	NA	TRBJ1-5	CASSLLGSDSNQPQHF	TGTGCCAGCAGTTTACTGGGGTCAGATAGCAATCAGCCCCAGCATTTT
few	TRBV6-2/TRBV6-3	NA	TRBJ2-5	CASSYRPEGETQYF	TGTGCCAGCAGTTACCGACCGGAAGGGGAGACCCAGTACTTC
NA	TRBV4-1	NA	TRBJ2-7	CASSQDGGVRSYEQYF	TGCGCCAGCAGCCAAGATGGGGGTGTCCGGTCCTACGAGCAGTACTTC
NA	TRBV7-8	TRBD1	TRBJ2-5	CASNTGGETQYF	TGTGCCAGCAACACAGGGGGAGAGACCCAGTACTTC
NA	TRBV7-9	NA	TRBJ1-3	CASSPRNTIYF	TGTGCCAGCAGCCCCCGGAACACCATATATTTT
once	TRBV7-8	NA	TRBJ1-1	CASSLAGRLNTEAFF	TGTGCCAGCAGCTTAGCTGGACGGCTGAACACTGAAGCTTTCTTT
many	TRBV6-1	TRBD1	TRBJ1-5	CASSERTGGIQPQHF	TGTGCCAGCAGTGAGAGGACAGGAGGAATTCAGCCCCAGCATTTT
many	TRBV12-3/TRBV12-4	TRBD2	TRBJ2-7	CASSTSGREDYEQYF	TGTGCCAGCAGTACTAGCGGGAGAGAGGACTACGAGCAGTACTTC
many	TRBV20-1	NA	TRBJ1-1	CSAQYLGVTEAFF	TGCAGTGCTCAGTACCTCGGGGTTACTGAAGCTTTCTTT
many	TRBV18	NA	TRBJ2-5	CASSPPKGLDETQYF	TGTGCCAGCTCACCACCTAAGGGTCTTGATGAGACCCAGTACTTC
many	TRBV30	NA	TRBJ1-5	CAWSVGAISNQPQHF	TGTGCCTGGAGTGTGGGGGCTATTAGCAATCAGCCCCAGCATTTT
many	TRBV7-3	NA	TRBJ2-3	CASSRSGNTDTQYF	TGTGCCAGCAGCAGGTCGGGAAACACAGATACGCAGTATTTT
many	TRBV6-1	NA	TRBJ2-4	CASSETAGGKNIQYF	TGTGCCAGCAGTGAGACAGCCGGGGGAAAAAACATTCAGTACTTC
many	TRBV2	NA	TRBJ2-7	CASSDFRELYYEQYF	TGTGCCAGCAGTGACTTCCGGGAGTTGTACTACGAGCAGTACTTC
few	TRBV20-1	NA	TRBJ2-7	CSARVAGTNYEQYF	TGCAGTGCTAGGGTGGCGGGAACTAACTACGAGCAGTACTTC
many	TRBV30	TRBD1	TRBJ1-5	CAAVDREGSNQPQHF	TGTGCTGCCGTCGACAGGGAGGGAAGCAATCAGCCCCAGCATTTT
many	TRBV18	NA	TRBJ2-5	CASSPSRGETQYF	TGTGCCAGCTCACCATCCCGGGGAGAGACCCAGTACTTC
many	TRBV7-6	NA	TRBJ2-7	CASSLVGQTIYEQYF	TGTGCCAGCAGCTTAGTGGGCCAGACCATCTACGAGCAGTACTTC
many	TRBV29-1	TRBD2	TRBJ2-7	CSVLKLAGVRYEQYF	TGCAGCGTTTTAAAGCTAGCGGGAGTAAGGTACGAGCAGTACTTC
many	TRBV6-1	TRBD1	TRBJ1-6	CASSGPGQLYNSPLHF	TGTGCCAGCAGTGGACCGGGACAGCTATATAATTCACCCCTCCACTTT
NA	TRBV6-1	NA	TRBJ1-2	CASSESLSRLANYGYTF	TGTGCCAGCAGTGAAAGCCTGTCCAGGCTAGCTAACTATGGCTACACCTTC
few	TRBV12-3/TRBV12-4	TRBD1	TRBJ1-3	CASSWTGGNTIYF	TGTGCCAGCAGTTGGACAGGTGGAAACACCATATATTTT
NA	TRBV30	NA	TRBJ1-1	CAWSGRTEAFF	TGTGCCTGGAGTGGGAGGACTGAAGCTTTCTTT
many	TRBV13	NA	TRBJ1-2	CASSYPGHHGYTF	TGTGCCAGCAGCTACCCAGGACATCATGGCTACACCTTC
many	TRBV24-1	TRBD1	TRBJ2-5	CATSRDRESATQYF	TGTGCCACCAGTAGGGACAGGGAGTCGGCGACCCAGTACTTC
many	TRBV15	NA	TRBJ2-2	CATDPGGRAGELFF	TGTGCCACCGATCCGGGCGGGCGAGCCGGGGAGCTGTTTTTT
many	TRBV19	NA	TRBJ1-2	CASSPLLGSNYGYTF	TGTGCCAGTAGTCCTTTGTTAGGGAGTAACTATGGCTACACCTTC
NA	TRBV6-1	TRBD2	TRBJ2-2	CAASRSGRAGELFF	TGTGCCGCCTCCAGGAGCGGGAGGGCCGGGGAGCTGTTTTTT
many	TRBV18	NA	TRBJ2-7	CASSPQGDEQYF	TGTGCCAGCTCACCGCAGGGTGACGAGCAGTACTTC
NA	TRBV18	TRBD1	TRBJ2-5	CASTTGTGEETQYF	TGTGCCAGCACGACTGGGACAGGGGAAGAGACCCAGTACTTC
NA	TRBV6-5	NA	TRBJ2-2	CASSYGSWGGTGELFF	TGTGCCAGCAGTTACGGGTCGTGGGGCGGCACCGGGGAGCTGTTTTTT
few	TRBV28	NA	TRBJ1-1	CASSPDRTLGEAFF	TGTGCCAGCAGTCCTGACAGGACCTTGGGTGAAGCTTTCTTT
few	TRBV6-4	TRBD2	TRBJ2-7	CASSMDQRGREQYF	TGTGCCAGCTCCATGGACCAGCGGGGACGCGAGCAGTACTTC
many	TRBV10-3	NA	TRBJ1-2	CAIKHGAEDYGYTF	TGTGCCATCAAACACGGGGCAGAGGACTATGGCTACACCTTC
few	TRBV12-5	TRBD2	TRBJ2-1	CASAVNSGRSSYNEQFF	TGTGCTAGTGCCGTCAATAGCGGGCGTTCTTCCTACAATGAGCAGTTCTTC
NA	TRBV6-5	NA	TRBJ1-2	CASSYVGLYMSGYTF	TGTGCCAGCAGTTACGTGGGACTCTATATGTCGGGCTACACCTTC
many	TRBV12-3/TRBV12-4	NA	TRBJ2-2	CASSPIPGAQAGELFF	TGTGCCAGCAGTCCCATACCAGGAGCCCAAGCTGGGGAGCTGTTTTTT
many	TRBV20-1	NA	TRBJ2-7	CSAPDDTGIGYEQYF	TGCAGTGCGCCAGACGACACAGGGATTGGTTACGAGCAGTACTTC
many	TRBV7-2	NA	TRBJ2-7	CASSLAASYEQYF	TGTGCCAGCAGCTTAGCAGCATCCTACGAGCAGTACTTC
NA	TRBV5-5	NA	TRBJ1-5	CASSPQGRWSNQPQHF	TGTGCCAGCAGTCCCCAGGGTCGATGGAGCAATCAGCCCCAGCATTTT
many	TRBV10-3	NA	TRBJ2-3	CAISPDLYTQYF	TGTGCCATCAGTCCCGACTTATATACGCAGTATTTT
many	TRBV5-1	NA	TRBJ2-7	CASSLVTPEYEQYF	TGCGCCAGCAGCTTGGTAACTCCTGAGTACGAGCAGTACTTC
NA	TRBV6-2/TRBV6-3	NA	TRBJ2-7	CASADNLYEQYF	TGTGCCAGCGCCGACAATCTCTACGAGCAGTACTTC
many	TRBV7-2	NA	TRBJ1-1	CASSRPQGTEAFF	TGTGCCAGCAGCAGACCACAGGGCACTGAAGCTTTCTTT
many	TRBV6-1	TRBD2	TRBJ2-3	CASKRGSTDTQYF	TGTGCCAGCAAGCGGGGAAGCACAGATACGCAGTATTTT
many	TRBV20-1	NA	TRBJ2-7	CSAIGHAGEQYF	TGCAGTGCTATCGGACACGCCGGGGAGCAGTACTTC